Presented here are 26 T cell receptor beta chains from one specimen sequenced in a study of cytomegalovirus exposure and HLA in healthy donors. Primers: 60 Vbeta forward and 13 Jbeta reverse. Produced via immunoSEQ multiplex PCR; TCRdb's table is partial and in-frame only. The table lists under 150,000 clones, roughly 77% of them singletons. The sequencing sample was made of PBMCs. The receptors shown here come from a woman between 35 and 50 years old in good health and CMV-seropositive.

The CDR3 loop reads CASSTQGAETQYF. CDR3 DNA sequence: TGTGCCAGCAGCACACAGGGGGCCGAGACCCAGTACTTC. V and J are TRBV27 and TRBJ2-5; 9 nucleotides line up with TRBD1. The CDR3 is 13 amino acids. Trimming took 6 bases from V and 5 from J; bases not matched to a gene: 4. The germline gives CDR1 MNHEY, CDR2 SMNVEV (reference sequence).

The chain couples TRBV11-3 to TRBJ2-3; 7 bases agree with TRBD1. The trim removed 11 bases at V and 1 base at J, leaving 12 bases unmatched. Germline CDR1 and CDR2: SGHNT and YENEEA. The length of the CDR3 is 15 residues. The CDR3 loop is CARRDRDSCTDTQYF. CDR3 nucleotide sequence: TGTGCCCGCCGGGACCGGGACAGCTGCACAGATACGCAGTATTTT.

This clone was seen once. The chain has TRBV7-9 and TRBJ1-5; the D gene is possibly TRBD1 (6 bases). This CDR3 contains 15 residues. Germline CDR1 reads SEHNR; CDR2 reads FQNEAQ (reference sequence). Trimming shortened V by 5 bases and J by 1 base, and 12 bases separated the two germline ends. The CDR3 protein is CASSKQGNSNQPQHF. CDR3 sequence (DNA): TGTGCCAGCAGCAAGCAGGGGAACAGCAATCAGCCCCAGCATTTT.

This chain connects TRBV28 to TRBJ1-2; 8 bases align to TRBD1. After removal of 5 bases from V and 7 bases from J, the junction contained 3 bases not matched to a gene. In germline, CDR1 is MDHEN, CDR2 SYDVKM. The CDR3 is 12 amino acids. The CDR3 coding sequence is TGTGCCAGCAGTGTACAGGGGGTTGGCTACACCTTC. Its protein is CASSVQGVGYTF.

The V gene is TRBV7-9, the J gene TRBJ2-1; maybe TRBD2 (5 bases). Per the germline V gene, CDR1 is SEHNR and CDR2 is FQNEAQ (reference sequence). The CDR3 is 13 amino acids. V lost 3 bases and J 6 bases, leaving 9 bases between the germline ends. The CDR3 loop reads CASSFPRGNEQFF. Written as DNA, the CDR3 is TGTGCCAGCAGCTTCCCCCGGGGCAATGAGCAGTTCTTC.

J is TRBJ1-5 and V is TRBV10-2, with D perhaps matching TRBD1 (5 bases). Germline V gene data show CDR1 as WSHSY and CDR2 as SAAADI. V lost 5 bases to trimming and J lost 2 bases, with 10 bases between them. The CDR3 runs 14 residues. The CDR3 region has the DNA TGCGCCAGCAGTTCCTTCAGGGGCAATCAGCCCCAGCATTTT. It is translated as CASSSFRGNQPQHF.

The count of this clone is one. J is TRBJ1-5 and V is TRBV19; 12 nucleotides align to TRBD1. Germline V gives CDR1 LNHDA, CDR2 SQIVND (reference sequence). Germline trimming cut 10 bases from V and 8 bases from J; bases unmatched to any gene: 9. The CDR3 totals 14 residues. For the CDR3, the DNA is TGTGCCACAACCGGGACAGGGGGCGCGAAGCCCCAGCATTTT. Encoded protein: CATTGTGGAKPQHF.

This chain connects TRBV7-2 to TRBJ2-3; 7 positions agree with TRBD2. Unmatched junction bases numbered 5, after V lost 1 base and J lost 1 base. This CDR3 is 16 amino acids long. Looked up from germline, CDR1 is SGHTA and CDR2 is FQGNSA. The CDR3 spells CASSLVLADRTDTQYF. The CDR3 coding sequence is TGTGCCAGCAGCTTAGTGCTAGCGGACCGCACAGATACGCAGTATTTT. The whole variable domain, remainder taken from reference TRBV7-2 and TRBJ2-3, is GAGVSQSPSNKVTEKGKDVELRCDPISGHTALYWYRQSLGQGLEFLIYFQGNSAPDKSGLPSDRFSAERTGGSVSTLTIQRTQQEDSAVYLCASSLVLADRTDTQYFGPGTRLTVL.

The chain couples TRBV5-1 to TRBJ1-1, with a tentative D call TRBD1 (5 bases). V lost 2 bases, J lost 1 base, and 9 bases lay in between. This CDR3 contains 14 residues. The germline gives CDR1 SGHRS, CDR2 YFSETQ. The DNA of the CDR3 is TGCGCCAGCAGCTTCATAAGGGGGAACACTGAAGCTTTCTTT. This gives the protein CASSFIRGNTEAFF. Full variable domain (missing parts from reference TRBV5-1 and TRBJ1-1): KAGVTQTPRYLIKTRGQQVTLSCSPISGHRSVSWYQQTPGQGLQFLFEYFSETQRNKGNFPGRFSGRQFSNSRSEMNVSTLELGDSALYLCASSFIRGNTEAFFGQGTRLTVV.

The chain is built from TRBV7-9 and TRBJ2-7, with D perhaps matching TRBD1 (7 bases). In germline, CDR1 is SEHNR, CDR2 FQNEAQ (reference sequence). The V gene lost 5 bases and the J gene lost 0 bases, with 23 bases spanning the gap. This CDR3 is 18 amino acids long. The CDR3 DNA follows: TGTGCCAGCAGCCCGCCGGGACCCGCGGGACAGAGCTCCTACGAGCAGTACTTC. Translated, it gives CASSPPGPAGQSSYEQYF.

The V call is TRBV2, the J call TRBJ1-5; possible D gene TRBD1, 6 bases. The CDR3 spans 15 residues. Deletions cut 6 bases from V and 4 bases from J, with 16 bases between. Germline CDR1 reads SNHLY; CDR2 reads FYNNEI. The CDR3 is CASRDSVRGNQPQHF. CDR3 coding DNA: TGTGCCAGCAGGGATTCCGTCAGGGGTAATCAGCCCCAGCATTTT.

This rearrangement joins TRBV5-1 to TRBJ1-3; 8 nucleotides match TRBD1. J was trimmed by 0 bases and V by 0 bases; bases with no gene match: 5. The V gene's germline CDR1 is SGHRS and CDR2 YFSETQ. The CDR3 length is 17 residues. The CDR3 DNA reads TGCGCCAGCAGCTTGGGGACAGGGACGGTCTCTGGAAACACCATATATTTT. Translated, it gives CASSLGTGTVSGNTIYF.

This rearrangement joins TRBV5-4 to TRBJ1-2; tentative D call: TRBD1 (6 bases). The CDR3 consists of 12 residues. The germline V and J ends were trimmed by 4 bases and 7 bases, with 11 bases remaining between them. Germline lookup yields CDR1 SGHNT and CDR2 YYREEE (reference sequence). CDR3 sequence: CASSGQGPGYTF. For the CDR3, the DNA is TGTGCCAGCAGCGGTCAGGGGCCTGGCTACACCTTC.

The chain is built from TRBV28 and TRBJ2-5; the D is unclear. CDR1 is MDHEN, CDR2 SYDVKM, per germline. Deletions cut 6 bases from V and 5 bases from J, with 16 bases between. The CDR3 runs 14 residues. The CDR3 reads CASRTPRRVETQYF. DNA for the CDR3: TGTGCCAGCAGGACCCCCCGGAGAGTGGAGACCCAGTACTTC.

The chain combines TRBV19 with TRBJ2-5; D is possibly TRBD2 (6 bases). The DNA end favors TRBJ2-7, so the J call may be wrong. The CDR3 is made up of 14 amino acids. CDR1 is LNHDA, CDR2 SQIVND, per germline (reference sequence). CDR3 DNA sequence: TGTGCCAGTAGTATCGCCGGGAGCACCTACGAGCAGTACTTC. Translation gives CASSIAGSTYEQYF.

The J gene is TRBJ1-2, the V gene TRBV30; 10 bases align to TRBD1. The CDR3 is 13 residues long. Germline V CDR1 and CDR2: GTSNPN, SVGIG (reference sequence). The ends lost 3 bases at V and 4 bases at J; junction bases unmatched: 2. The CDR3 here is CAWSRTGGYGYTF. The CDR3, as DNA: TGTGCCTGGAGCCGGACAGGGGGCTATGGCTACACCTTC.

This chain uses TRBV9 with TRBJ2-5; perhaps TRBD2 as D (6 bases). The CDR3 is 16 amino acids. The V gene lost 3 bases and the J gene lost 4 bases, with 19 bases spanning the gap. Germline V gives CDR1 SGDLS, CDR2 YYNGEE. CDR3 nucleotide sequence: TGTGCCAGCAGCGCTGTGCGGGAATTCACCGGAGAGACCCAGTACTTC. As protein: CASSAVREFTGETQYF.

The J gene is TRBJ2-5, the V gene TRBV30; TRBD2 agrees at 9 bases. This CDR3 has 16 residues. J lost 5 bases, V lost 0 bases, and 10 bases had no gene match. Germline CDR1 GTSNPN, CDR2 SVGIG (reference sequence). As DNA, the CDR3 is TGTGCCTGGAGTGTGGGGGCTAGCGGGGCCTGGGAGACCCAGTACTTC. Protein product: CAWSVGASGAWETQYF. The full variable domain, rest sourced from reference TRBV30 and TRBJ2-5, is SQTIHQWPATLVQPVGSPLSLECTVEGTSNPNLYWYRQAAGRGLQLLFYSVGIGQISSEVPQNLSASRPQDRQFILSSKKLLLSDSGFYLCAWSVGASGAWETQYFGPGTRLLVL.

The rearrangement uses TRBV5-1 and TRBJ2-1, with TRBD1 matching 8 bases. Germline V lookup: CDR1 SGHRS, CDR2 YFSETQ. After removal of 1 base from V and 14 bases from J, the junction contained 2 bases not matched to a gene. The CDR3 contains 11 residues. The CDR3 nucleotides are TGCGCCAGCAGCTTGCCAGGGGGCGAGTTCTTC. Translating it yields CASSLPGGEFF.

V gene TRBV11-3 combines with J gene TRBJ2-2, with D perhaps matching TRBD2 (5 bases). Germline CDR1 is SGHNT and CDR2 is YENEEA. V lost 5 bases, J lost 7 bases, and 14 bases lay in between. There are 14 residues in the CDR3. The CDR3 loop reads CASSDPRGGGELFF. The CDR3 DNA follows: TGTGCCAGCAGCGACCCACGTGGAGGCGGGGAGCTGTTTTTT.

The chain employs TRBV28 and TRBJ2-3, with 9 bases identical to TRBD1. Germline lookup yields CDR1 MDHEN and CDR2 SYDVKM. V dropped 5 bases and J dropped 4; count of bases not matched to a gene: 1. The CDR3 loop spans 13 amino acids. The CDR3 nucleotides read TGTGCCAGCAGTACAGGGGGCCCAGATACGCAGTATTTT. Amino acid sequence: CASSTGGPDTQYF. Based on the CDR3 plus reference TRBV28 and TRBJ2-3, the full variable domain is DVKVTQSSRYLVKRTGEKVFLECVQDMDHENMFWYRQDPGLGLRLIYFSYDVKMKEKGDIPEGYSVSREKKERFSLILESASTNQTSMYLCASSTGGPDTQYFGPGTRLTVL.

The CDR3 spells CASSHRGPDTGELFF. As DNA, the CDR3 is TGTGCCAGCAGTCACAGGGGGCCCGACACCGGGGAGCTGTTTTTT. This chain uses TRBV2 with TRBJ2-2; TRBD1 matches 9 bases. J gave up 3 bases and V 5 bases, and 4 bases lay outside the gene matches. This CDR3 has 15 residues. Germline CDR1 SNHLY, CDR2 FYNNEI.

This clone was seen once. The rearrangement joins TRBV9 to TRBJ2-1; D is perhaps TRBD2 (7 bases). V lost 7 bases and J lost 2, with 13 bases in between. Germline V gene sequence: CDR1 SGDLS, CDR2 YYNGEE. This CDR3 has 14 residues. CDR3 region: CASGLGGAYNEQFF. The CDR3 DNA is TGTGCCAGCGGCTTAGGGGGGGCCTACAATGAGCAGTTCTTC.

This chain links TRBV5-1 with TRBJ2-3; TRBD2 is a possible D gene (6 bases). The germline CDR1 and CDR2 sequences are SGHRS and YFSETQ. Trimming left V 5 bases short and J 4 bases short, with 14 bases between. The CDR3 spans 14 residues. CDR3 residues: CASREGPSADTQYF. The CDR3 DNA reads as TGCGCCAGCAGGGAGGGACCCAGCGCAGATACGCAGTATTTT.

The V call is TRBV2, the J call TRBJ2-2; 11 positions agree with TRBD2. The CDR3 totals 15 residues. V was clipped by 4 bases and J by 4 bases; unmatched bases: 2. CDR1 and CDR2 from the germline V gene are SNHLY and FYNNEI. CDR3 in amino acids: CASSAGLAATGELFF. For the CDR3, the DNA is TGTGCCAGCAGTGCGGGACTAGCGGCCACCGGGGAGCTGTTTTTT.

The genes are TRBV19 and TRBJ1-5; 7 nucleotides align to TRBD1. V was pared by 4 bases and J by 5 bases, with 2 bases of the junction left unmatched. The germline V gene encodes CDR1 LNHDA and CDR2 SQIVND (reference sequence). The CDR3 length is 13 residues. The CDR3 here is CASSKQGDQPQHF. In DNA, the CDR3 is TGTGCCAGTAGTAAGCAGGGGGATCAGCCCCAGCATTTT.